This TCR beta chain derives from a study of blood T cell repertoires in COVID-19. As for the study in general: Samples taken during acute and convalescent COVID-19 were collected in the United States, Italy and Spain. The analysed material was cDNA or gDNA that came from T cells, B-cell-depleted T cells, or PBMCs.

Germline V gives CDR1 SGHNT, CDR2 YENEEA. The V and J ends lost 4 bases and 12 bases respectively, with 15 bases between them. This CDR3 region has 13 residues. Measured with immunoSEQ multiplex PCR; TCRdb has only the in-frame clones, and not every one. The sample contains 300,000 to 350,000 clones, about 90% of which appear only once. V is TRBV11-3 and J is TRBJ1-4, with D tentatively TRBD1 (5 bases). What was sequenced was PBMCs or T cells enriched from blood (not recorded which). The TCR sequence derives from a young woman with acute COVID-19. CDR3: CASSSQGHRELFF. CDR3 in DNA: TGTGCCAGCAGCTCTCAGGGCCATCGGGAACTGTTTTTT.